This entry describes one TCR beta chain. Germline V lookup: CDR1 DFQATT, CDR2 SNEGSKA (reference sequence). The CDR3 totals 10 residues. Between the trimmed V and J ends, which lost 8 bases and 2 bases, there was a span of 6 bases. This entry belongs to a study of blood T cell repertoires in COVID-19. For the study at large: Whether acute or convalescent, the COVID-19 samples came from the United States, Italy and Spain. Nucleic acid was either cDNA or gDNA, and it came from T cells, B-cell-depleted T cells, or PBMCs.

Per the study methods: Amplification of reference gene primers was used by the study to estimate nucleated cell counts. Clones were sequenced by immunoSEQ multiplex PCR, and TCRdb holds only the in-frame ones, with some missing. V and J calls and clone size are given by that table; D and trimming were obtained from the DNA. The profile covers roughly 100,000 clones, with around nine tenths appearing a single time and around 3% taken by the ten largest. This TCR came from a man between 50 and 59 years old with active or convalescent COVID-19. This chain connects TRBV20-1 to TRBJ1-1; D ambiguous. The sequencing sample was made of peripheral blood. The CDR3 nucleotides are TGCAGTCAGGTAAACACTGAAGCTTTCTTT. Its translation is CSQVNTEAFF.